Listed below are T cell receptor beta chains from one sample, sequenced in a study of blood T cell repertoires in COVID-19. Profiling relied on immunoSEQ multiplex PCR, and the TCRdb table lists in-frame clones only, not all of them. The table includes under 250,000 clones, 80% detected once. The sample comprised peripheral blood. These receptor sequences come from a human donor in a cohort sampled during active COVID-19. CDR3s include the opening cysteine and the closing phenylalanine or tryptophan.

TRBJ1-2,TRBV7-2,CASRPILGQAGGYTF
TRBJ1-6,TRBV9,CASSRQGTDSPLHF
TRBJ1-2,TRBV28,CASSTFPSAGSHGYTF
TRBJ2-3,TRBV27,CASSPLAADTQYF
TRBJ2-7,TRBV13,CASTRQGALFSYEQYF
TRBJ1-2,TRBV3-1/TRBV3-2,CASSQGAMEGYGYTF
TRBJ2-7,TRBV15,CATSLLAASSYEQYF
TRBJ1-1,TRBV7-9,CASSLSTGDAFF
TRBJ2-1,TRBV2,CASAPFRTGNEQFF
TRBJ2-3,TRBV6-5,CASSWGASTDTQYF
TRBJ2-2,TRBV7-3,CASSPDRVHGELFF
TRBJ1-1,TRBV27,CASSWDRAGTEAFF
TRBJ1-4,TRBV11-2,CASSPRQGTNEKLFF
TRBJ2-7,TRBV19,CASSRDGGNGYEQYF
TRBJ1-6,TRBV7-2,CASSYTGGPLHF
TRBJ1-1,TRBV6-6,CASSYGQKIGTEAFF
TRBJ2-3,TRBV4-3,CASSQEDLGGGLTDTQYF
TRBJ2-2,TRBV5-4,CASSTDRGNTGELFF
TRBJ2-5,TRBV19,CASSTQTGVETQYF
TRBJ2-1,TRBV7-7,CASSPQGLAGNNEQFF
TRBJ2-3,TRBV7-9,CASSLRGGAPQYF
TRBJ1-4,TRBV6-1,CASSEVAGGGEKLFF
TRBJ1-4,TRBV19,CASNDRTGNEKLFF
TRBJ1-1,TRBV4-3,CASSQDTVNTEAFF
TRBJ1-1,TRBV6-1,CASSDGGAVVDLNTEAFF
TRBJ2-7,TRBV27,CASSFFRPGLVVSNEQYF
TRBJ2-7,TRBV7-2,CASSPGQGGGYEQYF
TRBJ2-7,TRBV4-1,CASSTSGGTYEQYF
TRBJ1-2,TRBV10-3,CAISGQGGRGYTF
TRBJ2-3,TRBV12-3/TRBV12-4,CASGDRVTDTQYF
TRBJ2-2,TRBV30,CAWSRGVSTGELFF
TRBJ1-5,TRBV18,CASSPNTPGNQPQHF
TRBJ2-7,TRBV3-1/TRBV3-2,CASSQTWHATYEQYF
TRBJ1-2,TRBV2,CASSDDSLGGYTF
TRBJ1-5,TRBV19,CASSIPRGGQPQHF
TRBJ2-5,TRBV5-4,CASSPGTLQETQYF
TRBJ2-2,TRBV5-6,CASSFLTGGRGNTGELFF
TRBJ2-2,TRBV5-8,CASSLAGTSGYTGELFF
TRBJ2-5,TRBV7-6,CASSLTGEVTQETQYF
TRBJ2-1,TRBV30,CAWTPSWAGGLEQFF
TRBJ2-6,TRBV3-1/TRBV3-2,CASSLRGANVLTF
TRBJ2-5,TRBV24-1,CATSDITGGQETQYF